A single sample is the source of the 30 T cell receptor beta chains below, sequenced in a study of CD8 T cells in Susac syndrome. The RNA input was 0.5 to 1 ug, and it was reverse transcribed with random hexamers. TCRdb called the immunoSEQ multiplex PCR reads again in MiXCR, with one record for every CDR3 protein. The sample lists under 200,000 distinct CDR3 sequences, almost 96% occurring once. Input material: CD4+ T cells from PBMCs. These receptors came from a human donor with Susac syndrome.

The V gene is TRBV20-1, the J gene TRBJ1-4; D unresolved. Trimming removed 8 bases from V and 13 bases from J, with 26 bases in between. The CDR3 spans 14 residues. The germline CDR1 and CDR2 sequences are DFQATT and SNEGSKA (reference sequence). CDR3 in amino acids: CSIHGRSLKNGLFF. In DNA, the CDR3 is TGCAGTATTCACGGTCGCTCGCTGAAGAACGGACTGTTTTTT.

This sequence joins TRBV5-4 and TRBJ2-2, with D uncertain. The V gene's germline CDR1 is SGHNT and CDR2 YYREEE (reference sequence). V lost 0 bases and J 2 bases, leaving 11 bases between the germline ends. The CDR3 has 16 residues. CDR3 DNA: TGTGCCAGCAGCTTGGCGGGTTTGGGTAACACCGGGGAGCTGTTTTTT. It translates to CASSLAGLGNTGELFF.

The chain recombines TRBV30 with TRBJ1-2; TRBD1 is a possible D gene (6 bases). CDR3 size: 15 residues. V shed 3 bases and J shed 0 bases, with 14 bases lying between them. The V gene's germline CDR1 is GTSNPN and CDR2 SVGIG (reference sequence). The CDR3 reads CAWSLSRTANYGYTF. CDR3 DNA: TGTGCCTGGAGCCTAAGCAGGACAGCTAACTATGGCTACACCTTC. Full variable domain (outside the CDR3, taken from reference TRBV30 and TRBJ1-2): SQTIHQWPATLVQPVGSPLSLECTVEGTSNPNLYWYRQAAGRGLQLLFYSVGIGQISSEVPQNLSASRPQDRQFILSSKKLLLSDSGFYLCAWSLSRTANYGYTFGSGTRLTVV.

This chain joins TRBV9 and TRBJ2-3, with 7 bases lining up with TRBD2. This CDR3 has 15 amino acids. J was trimmed by 4 bases and V by 0 bases; bases with no gene match: 5. Looked up from germline, CDR1 is SGDLS and CDR2 is YYNGEE. CDR3 residues: CASSVESGRADTQYF. The DNA for the CDR3 is TGTGCCAGCAGCGTAGAATCGGGGAGGGCAGATACGCAGTATTTT.

The chain couples TRBV6-5 to TRBJ2-1; D ambiguous. This CDR3 comprises 17 residues. Between the trimmed V and J ends, which lost 0 bases and 0 bases, there was a span of 12 bases. Looked up from germline, CDR1 is MNHEY and CDR2 is SVGAGI. CDR3 nucleotides: TGTGCCAGCAGTTACTCTCAGGCCCCTAGCTCCTACAATGAGCAGTTCTTC. Its protein is CASSYSQAPSSYNEQFF.

The V and J genes are TRBV13 and TRBJ2-7; D uncertain. The length of the CDR3 is 13 residues. The V end lost 0 bases, the J end lost 3 bases, and 6 bases lay between the germline ends. Germline V CDR1 and CDR2: PRHDT, FYEKMQ (reference sequence). CDR3 DNA sequence: TGTGCCAGCAGCTTAGGTCCGTTCTACGAGCAGTACTTC. Translation: CASSLGPFYEQYF.

The J gene is TRBJ1-5, the V gene TRBV27, with 7 bases that match TRBD1. The CDR3 extends over 18 amino acids. Per the germline V gene, CDR1 is MNHEY and CDR2 is SMNVEV (reference sequence). The V gene end was trimmed by 2 bases and the J gene end by 0 bases; junction bases not matched to a gene: 10. The CDR3 sequence: CASSLGGTGAYSNQPQHF. In nucleotides, the CDR3 is TGTGCCAGCAGTTTAGGAGGAACAGGGGCGTATAGCAATCAGCCCCAGCATTTT.

This chain joins TRBV15 and TRBJ1-4; 8 bases align to TRBD1. CDR3 length: 16 residues. V was pared by 0 bases and J by 10 bases, with 10 bases of the junction left unmatched. The V gene's germline CDR1 is LNHNV and CDR2 YYDKDF (reference sequence). The CDR3 loop is CATSRDRGQGQGKLFF. The DNA of the CDR3 is TGTGCCACCAGCAGAGACAGGGGGCAGGGGCAAGGAAAACTGTTTTTT.

The V call is TRBV30, the J call TRBJ2-5; no firm D call. Germline V lookup: CDR1 GTSNPN, CDR2 SVGIG (reference sequence). The CDR3 length is 11 residues. The V and J ends lost 1 base and 9 bases respectively, with 9 bases between them. The CDR3 here is CAWSEGGSQYF. The DNA for the CDR3 is TGTGCCTGGAGTGAAGGCGGCTCCCAGTACTTC.

The gene calls are TRBV5-5 and TRBJ2-6; perhaps TRBD1 as D (5 bases). The CDR3 extends over 15 amino acids. Between the trimmed V and J ends, which lost 0 bases and 3 bases, there was a span of 7 bases. CDR1 and CDR2 from the germline V gene are SGHKS and YYEKEE (reference sequence). This chain's CDR3 is CASSLAGYGANVLTF. The CDR3, as DNA: TGTGCCAGCAGCTTGGCAGGGTATGGGGCCAACGTCCTGACTTTC.

The chain combines TRBV20-1 with TRBJ2-7; 11 bases align to TRBD1. CDR1 and CDR2 (germline): DFQATT, SNEGSKA (reference sequence). With V trimmed by 0 bases and J by 2 bases, 3 bases remained unmatched. This CDR3 comprises 15 residues. CDR3 protein: CSARDGDRGAYEQYF. CDR3 coding DNA: TGCAGTGCTAGAGATGGGGACAGGGGGGCCTACGAGCAGTACTTC.

This chain joins TRBV30 and TRBJ1-1; D is unresolved. The CDR3 sequence is 12 residues long. Germline V gives CDR1 GTSNPN, CDR2 SVGIG (reference sequence). Trimming pared 3 bases from V and 9 bases from J, leaving 14 bases between. Here the CDR3 DNA reads TGTGCCTGGAGCCCTCAACAGCGCCAAGCTTTCTTT. This sequence encodes CAWSPQQRQAFF. The variable domain in full, with the rest retrieved from reference TRBV30 and TRBJ1-1, is SQTIHQWPATLVQPVGSPLSLECTVEGTSNPNLYWYRQAAGRGLQLLFYSVGIGQISSEVPQNLSASRPQDRQFILSSKKLLLSDSGFYLCAWSPQQRQAFFGQGTRLTVV.

The chain carries TRBV7-9 and TRBJ1-1, with D possibly matching TRBD1 (6 bases). CDR1 and CDR2 from the germline V gene are SEHNR and FQNEAQ (reference sequence). The CDR3 has 13 amino acids. Trimming took off 5 bases at V and 8 bases at J, with 15 bases between the two ends. In DNA form, the CDR3 reads TGTGCCAGCAGCCCTAGGGGACAAGAAGAAGCTTTCTTT. This gives the protein CASSPRGQEEAFF. The whole variable domain, filled in from reference TRBV7-9 and TRBJ1-1, reads DTGVSQNPRHKITKRGQNVTFRCDPISEHNRLYWYRQTLGQGPEFLTYFQNEAQLEKSRLLSDRFSAERPKGSFSTLEIQRTEQGDSAMYLCASSPRGQEEAFFGQGTRLTVV.

The sample holds one count of this clonotype. The rearrangement uses TRBV10-3 and TRBJ2-5; D may be TRBD1 (5 bases). Trimming cost V 4 bases and J 2 bases, with 8 bases left between them. This CDR3 has 13 residues. Germline CDR1 and CDR2: ENHRY and SYGVKD. The CDR3 nucleotides read TGTGCCATCAGTGGTACAGGACAAGAGACCCAGTACTTC. This codes for CAISGTGQETQYF.

V and J are TRBV2 and TRBJ1-6; D not certain. Germline V CDR1 and CDR2: SNHLY, FYNNEI. The CDR3 sequence is 16 residues long. Trimming cost V 2 bases and J 3 bases, with 11 bases left between them. For the CDR3, the DNA is TGTGCCAGCAGTGAAATTGGGATCCTCTATAATTCACCCCTCCACTTT. Translation gives CASSEIGILYNSPLHF.

The rearrangement joins TRBV6-1 to TRBJ1-1; no clear D. CDR3 length: 11 amino acids. Trimming left V 7 bases short and J 4 bases short, with 7 bases between. The V gene's germline CDR1 is MNHNS and CDR2 SASEGT. This CDR3 reads CASIRGTEAFF. The CDR3 nucleotides are TGTGCCAGCATCAGAGGCACTGAAGCTTTCTTT.

The V and J genes are TRBV5-1 and TRBJ1-5, with no clear D. The germline gives CDR1 SGHRS, CDR2 YFSETQ. The CDR3 runs to 15 residues. The V end was cut by 4 bases, the J end by 1 base, with 12 bases between. As DNA, the CDR3 is TGCGCCAGCAGCGTCAGTGGTTTAAGCAATCAGCCCCAGCATTTT. Translated, it gives CASSVSGLSNQPQHF.

Regarding this clonotype: Relative to the germline gene, one junction end is altered; a read error may explain this. The chain has TRBV6-6 and TRBJ2-7; no clear D gene. Germline-derived CDR1 and CDR2 are MNHNY and SVGAGI (reference sequence). The CDR3 loop spans 14 amino acids. The CDR3 DNA sequence: TGTGCCAGCAGTTTAGGACCCAGCTCCTTCGAGCAGTACTTC. This translates into CASSLGPSSFEQYF.

The chain combines TRBV28 with TRBJ2-1; 10 bases align to TRBD2. The V gene end was trimmed by 8 bases and the J gene end by 3 bases; junction bases not matched to a gene: 4. This CDR3 contains 14 residues. Looked up from germline, CDR1 is MDHEN and CDR2 is SYDVKM. This CDR3 reads CASHPSGGYNEQFF. The CDR3 bases are TGTGCCAGCCACCCTAGCGGGGGCTACAATGAGCAGTTCTTC.

This clonotype was seen more than once but under ten times. This chain joins TRBV5-4 and TRBJ2-5, with TRBD1 matching over 7 bases. The CDR3 extends over 14 amino acids. With 3 bases clipped from V and 0 bases from J, the junction kept 2 bases outside the gene matches. Germline CDR1 SGHNT, CDR2 YYREEE (reference sequence). The CDR3 bases are TGTGCCAGCAGCTCCGGGACAGACCAAGAGACCCAGTACTTC. This translates into CASSSGTDQETQYF.

The chain couples TRBV20-1 to TRBJ2-1; 8 nucleotides agree with TRBD2. J lost 4 bases, V lost 1 base, and 9 bases had no gene match. The CDR3 has 16 amino acids. Germline lookup yields CDR1 DFQATT and CDR2 SNEGSKA (reference sequence). CDR3 nucleotide sequence: TGCAGTGCTAGAGCCGAGGGGACTAGAGCATACAATGAGCAGTTCTTC. The encoded protein is CSARAEGTRAYNEQFF.

The genes are TRBV7-2 and TRBJ2-7, with a weak D call TRBD1 (7 bases). V lost 5 bases, J lost 5 bases, and 25 bases lay in between. The CDR3 sequence is 17 residues long. Germline V gives CDR1 SGHTA, CDR2 FQGNSA. The CDR3 spells CASSGISGWGQLDEQYF. The CDR3 DNA sequence: TGTGCCAGCAGCGGGATTAGCGGTTGGGGACAGTTAGACGAGCAGTACTTC.

V usage is TRBV20-1 and J usage is TRBJ1-2; TRBD1 matches 9 bases. Losses at the gene ends were 5 bases for V and 3 bases for J; bases not matched to a gene: 10. The length of the CDR3 is 15 residues. Germline assignment: CDR1 DFQATT and CDR2 SNEGSKA (reference sequence). CDR3 residues: CSAVPGQGLDYGYTF. CDR3 nucleotides: TGCAGTGCTGTACCGGGACAGGGTTTAGACTATGGCTACACCTTC.

CDR3 DNA: TGTGCCAGCAGGACAGGTGGCACTGAAGCTTTCTTT. Translating it yields CASRTGGTEAFF. This sequence joins TRBV6-5 and TRBJ1-1, with TRBD1 as a possible D gene (6 bases). V was shortened by 6 bases and J by 4 bases, with 9 bases between the two germline ends. This CDR3 spans 12 amino acids. Germline V gene sequence: CDR1 MNHEY, CDR2 SVGAGI.

DNA for the CDR3: TGTGCCAGTACACAGGGCGGGAGGACTGAAGCTTTCTTT. Protein product: CASTQGGRTEAFF. The rearrangement uses TRBV19 and TRBJ1-1; TRBD1 might be the D (6 bases). The ends were cut back, 7 bases at V and 5 bases at J, with 14 bases in the middle. The CDR3 contains 13 residues. Germline-derived CDR1 and CDR2 are LNHDA and SQIVND (reference sequence).

The chain combines TRBV3-1 with TRBJ1-6; D gene ambiguous. V was pared by 0 bases and J by 7 bases, with 10 bases between. This CDR3 contains 15 residues. Germline lookup yields CDR1 LGHDT and CDR2 YNNKEL (reference sequence). In nucleotides, the CDR3 is TGTGCCAGCAGCCAAGATTGGTCCGGCAATTCACCCCTCCACTTT. Its translation: CASSQDWSGNSPLHF.

The chain recombines TRBV5-6 with TRBJ2-1, with 8 bases that match TRBD2. Looked up from germline, CDR1 is SGHDT and CDR2 is YYEEEE. There are 13 residues in the CDR3. Trimming removed 5 bases from V and 8 bases from J; junction bases left unmatched: 6. Written as DNA, the CDR3 is TGTGCCAGCAGGGCGGGGGGTGTCGATGAGCAGTTCTTC. It encodes CASRAGGVDEQFF.

This clonotype was seen just once. The chain uses TRBV5-1 and TRBJ2-2; unclear D gene. This CDR3 is 15 amino acids long. Trimming took off 5 bases at V and 0 bases at J, with 11 bases between the two ends. In germline, CDR1 is SGHRS, CDR2 YFSETQ. The CDR3 DNA sequence: TGCGCCAGCAGGGTCACACCTACGAACACCGGGGAGCTGTTTTTT. Its translation: CASRVTPTNTGELFF.

The chain uses TRBV6-5 and TRBJ2-7; the D gene is possibly TRBD1 (6 bases). The CDR3 is made up of 14 amino acids. Germline V gene data show CDR1 as MNHEY and CDR2 as SVGAGI. Trimming removed 8 bases from V and 7 bases from J, with 21 bases in between. The chain's CDR3 is CASGLGAGVGEQYF. As DNA, the CDR3 is TGTGCCAGCGGATTAGGGGCAGGGGTAGGGGAGCAGTACTTC.

The chain carries TRBV20-1 and TRBJ1-1; 7 bases are shared with TRBD1. This CDR3 is built from 12 residues. Looked up from germline, CDR1 is DFQATT and CDR2 is SNEGSKA (reference sequence). The ends lost 6 bases at V and 5 bases at J; junction bases unmatched: 6. CDR3 residues: CSAARQGTEAFF. The CDR3 nucleotides are TGCAGTGCCGCAAGACAGGGAACTGAAGCTTTCTTT.